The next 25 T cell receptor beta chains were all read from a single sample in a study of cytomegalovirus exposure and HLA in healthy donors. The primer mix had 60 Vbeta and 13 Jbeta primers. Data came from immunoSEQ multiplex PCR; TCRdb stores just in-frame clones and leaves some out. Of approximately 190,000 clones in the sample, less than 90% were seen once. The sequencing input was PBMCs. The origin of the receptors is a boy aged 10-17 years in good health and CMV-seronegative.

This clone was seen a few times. The CDR3 here is CASSLTGGGRGETQYF. As DNA, the CDR3 is TGTGCCAGCAGCTTGACTGGCGGGGGGCGGGGAGAGACCCAGTACTTC. The gene calls are TRBV5-4 and TRBJ2-5, with 8 bases aligning to TRBD2. Germline CDR1 and CDR2: SGHNT and YYREEE (reference sequence). V lost 1 base and J lost 4; bases outside the gene matches: 9. The CDR3 length is 16 residues.

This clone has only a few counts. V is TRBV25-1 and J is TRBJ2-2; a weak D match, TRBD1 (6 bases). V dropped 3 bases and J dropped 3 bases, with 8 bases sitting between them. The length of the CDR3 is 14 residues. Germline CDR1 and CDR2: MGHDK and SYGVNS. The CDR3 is CASSDGTHTGELFF. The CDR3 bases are TGTGCCAGCAGTGATGGGACACACACCGGGGAGCTGTTTTTT.

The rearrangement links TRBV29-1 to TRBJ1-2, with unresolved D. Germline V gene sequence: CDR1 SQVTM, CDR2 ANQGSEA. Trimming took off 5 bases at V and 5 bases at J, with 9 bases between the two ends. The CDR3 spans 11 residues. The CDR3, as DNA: TGCAGCGTTTCGACTGATTATGGCTACACCTTC. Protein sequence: CSVSTDYGYTF.

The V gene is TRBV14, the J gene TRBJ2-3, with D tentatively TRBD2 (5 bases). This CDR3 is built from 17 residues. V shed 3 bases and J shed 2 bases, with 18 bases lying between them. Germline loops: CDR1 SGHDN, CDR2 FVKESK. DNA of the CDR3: TGTGCCAGCAGCCACGGAGGAAAGCGGAGTCACACAGATACGCAGTATTTT. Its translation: CASSHGGKRSHTDTQYF.

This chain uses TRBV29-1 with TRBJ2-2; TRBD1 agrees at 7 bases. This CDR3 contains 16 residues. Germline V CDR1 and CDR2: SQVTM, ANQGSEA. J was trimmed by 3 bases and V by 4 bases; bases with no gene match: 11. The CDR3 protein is CSVGLTGTEDTGELFF. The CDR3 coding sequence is TGCAGCGTTGGACTGACCGGGACAGAGGACACCGGGGAGCTGTTTTTT.

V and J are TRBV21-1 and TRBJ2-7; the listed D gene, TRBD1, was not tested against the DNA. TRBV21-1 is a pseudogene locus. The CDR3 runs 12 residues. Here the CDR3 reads CASSKQAYEQYF. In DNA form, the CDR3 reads TGTGCCAGCAGCAAGCAGGCCTACGAGCAGTACTTC.

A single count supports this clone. The CDR3 DNA is TGTGCCAGTAGTCGGACAGGGGGAAAGGCTGAAGCTTTCTTT. Translating gives CASSRTGGKAEAFF. J is TRBJ1-1 and V is TRBV19; TRBD1 aligns across 10 bases. Germline CDR1 and CDR2: LNHDA and SQIVND (reference sequence). The CDR3 contains 14 residues. V shed 5 bases and J 6 bases; nucleotides not matched to a gene: 6.

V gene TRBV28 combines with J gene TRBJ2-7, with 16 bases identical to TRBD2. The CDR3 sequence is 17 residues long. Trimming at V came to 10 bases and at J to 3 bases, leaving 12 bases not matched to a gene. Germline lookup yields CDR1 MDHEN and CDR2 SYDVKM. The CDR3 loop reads CATISGTSGRVGYEQYF. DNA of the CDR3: TGTGCCACCATCTCAGGGACTAGCGGGAGGGTGGGCTACGAGCAGTACTTC.

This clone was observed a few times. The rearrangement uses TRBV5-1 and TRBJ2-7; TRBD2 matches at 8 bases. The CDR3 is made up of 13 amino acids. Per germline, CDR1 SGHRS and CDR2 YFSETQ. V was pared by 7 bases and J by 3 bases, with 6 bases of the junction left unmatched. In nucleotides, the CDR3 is TGCGCCAGCGCCACGGGACTAGGCTACGAGCAGTACTTC. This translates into CASATGLGYEQYF.

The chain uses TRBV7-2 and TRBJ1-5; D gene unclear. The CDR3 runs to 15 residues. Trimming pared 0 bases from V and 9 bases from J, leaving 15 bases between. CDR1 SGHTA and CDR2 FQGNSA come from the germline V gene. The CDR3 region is CASSLALGALSPQHF. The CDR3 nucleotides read TGTGCCAGCAGCTTAGCGTTGGGCGCCCTATCGCCCCAGCATTTT.

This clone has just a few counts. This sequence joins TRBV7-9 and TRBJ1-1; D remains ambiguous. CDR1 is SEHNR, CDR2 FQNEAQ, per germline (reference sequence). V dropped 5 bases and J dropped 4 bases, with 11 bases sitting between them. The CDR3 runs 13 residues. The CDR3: CASSLSQATEAFF. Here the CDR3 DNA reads TGTGCCAGCAGCCTCTCGCAGGCCACTGAAGCTTTCTTT.

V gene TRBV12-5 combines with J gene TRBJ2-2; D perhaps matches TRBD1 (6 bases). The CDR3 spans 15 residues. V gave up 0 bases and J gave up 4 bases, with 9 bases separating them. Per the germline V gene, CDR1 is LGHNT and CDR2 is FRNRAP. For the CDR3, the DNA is TGTGCTAGTGGTTTGGTTCAGGGGCCCACCGGGGAGCTGTTTTTT. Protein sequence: CASGLVQGPTGELFF.

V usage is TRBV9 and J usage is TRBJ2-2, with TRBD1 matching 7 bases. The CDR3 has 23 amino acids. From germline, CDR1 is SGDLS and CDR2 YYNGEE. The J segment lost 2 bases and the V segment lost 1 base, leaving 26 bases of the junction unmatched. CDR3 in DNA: TGTGCCAGCAGCGTAATCGACCGTGTCCGGGACAGTCACGTAAAACCAAACACCGGGGAGCTGTTTTTT. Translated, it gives CASSVIDRVRDSHVKPNTGELFF. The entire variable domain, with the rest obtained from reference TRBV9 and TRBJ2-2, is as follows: DSGVTQTPKHLITATGQRVTLRCSPRSGDLSVYWYQQSLDQGLQFLIQYYNGEERAKGNILERFSAQQFPDLHSELNLSSLELGDSALYFCASSVIDRVRDSHVKPNTGELFFGEGSRLTVL.

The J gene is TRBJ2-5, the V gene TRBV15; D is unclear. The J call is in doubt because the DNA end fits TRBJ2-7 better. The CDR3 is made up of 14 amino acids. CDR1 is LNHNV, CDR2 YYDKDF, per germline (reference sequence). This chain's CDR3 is CATSRVREANEQYF. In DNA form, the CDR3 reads TGTGCCACCAGCAGAGTTCGCGAGGCCAACGAGCAGTACTTC.

CDR3 residues: CASSGTGQLSYEQYF. In nucleotides, the CDR3 is TGTGCCAGCAGTGGCACAGGTCAACTCTCCTACGAGCAGTACTTC. The rearrangement uses TRBV6-6 and TRBJ2-7; D might be TRBD1 (5 bases). Trimming took off 5 bases at V and 0 bases at J, with 14 bases between the two ends. The CDR3 has 15 amino acids. Germline CDR1 and CDR2: MNHNY and SVGAGI (reference sequence).

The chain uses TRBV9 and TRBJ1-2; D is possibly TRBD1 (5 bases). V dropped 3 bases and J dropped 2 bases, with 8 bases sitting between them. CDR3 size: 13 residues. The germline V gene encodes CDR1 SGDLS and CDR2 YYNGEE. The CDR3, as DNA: TGTGCCAGCAGCGGAACAGGCAACTATGGCTACACCTTC. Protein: CASSGTGNYGYTF.

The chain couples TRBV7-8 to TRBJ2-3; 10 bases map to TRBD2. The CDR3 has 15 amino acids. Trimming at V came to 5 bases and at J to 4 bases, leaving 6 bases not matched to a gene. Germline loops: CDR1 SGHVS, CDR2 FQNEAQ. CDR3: CASSPSGGESDTQYF. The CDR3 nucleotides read TGTGCCAGCAGCCCTAGCGGGGGAGAGTCAGATACGCAGTATTTT.

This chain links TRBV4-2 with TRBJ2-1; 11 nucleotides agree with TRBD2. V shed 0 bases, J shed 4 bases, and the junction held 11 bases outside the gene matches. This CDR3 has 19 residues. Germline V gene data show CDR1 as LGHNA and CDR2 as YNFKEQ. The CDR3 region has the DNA TGTGCCAGCAGCCAAGAAGGGGGAACCGTAGCGGGAGGGTACAATGAGCAGTTCTTC. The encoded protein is CASSQEGGTVAGGYNEQFF.

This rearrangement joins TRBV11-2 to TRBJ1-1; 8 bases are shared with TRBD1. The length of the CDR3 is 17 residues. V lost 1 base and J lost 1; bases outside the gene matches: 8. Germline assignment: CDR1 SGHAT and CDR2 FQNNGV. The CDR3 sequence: CASSLVRPGQENTEAFF. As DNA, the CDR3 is TGTGCCAGCAGCTTAGTCCGACCGGGACAGGAGAACACTGAAGCTTTCTTT.

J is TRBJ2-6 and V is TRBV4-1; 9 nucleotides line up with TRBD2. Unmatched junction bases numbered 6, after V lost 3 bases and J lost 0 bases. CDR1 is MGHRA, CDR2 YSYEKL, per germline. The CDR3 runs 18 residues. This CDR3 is CASSQRAGGDSGANVLTF. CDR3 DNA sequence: TGCGCCAGCAGCCAGAGAGCGGGAGGAGACTCTGGGGCCAACGTCCTGACTTTC.

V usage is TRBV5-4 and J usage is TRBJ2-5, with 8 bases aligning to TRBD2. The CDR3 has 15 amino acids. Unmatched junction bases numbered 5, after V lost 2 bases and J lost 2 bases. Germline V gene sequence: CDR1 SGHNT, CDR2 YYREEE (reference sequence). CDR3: CASSLSGGPQETQYF. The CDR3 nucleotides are TGTGCCAGCAGCTTAAGCGGGGGTCCGCAAGAGACCCAGTACTTC.

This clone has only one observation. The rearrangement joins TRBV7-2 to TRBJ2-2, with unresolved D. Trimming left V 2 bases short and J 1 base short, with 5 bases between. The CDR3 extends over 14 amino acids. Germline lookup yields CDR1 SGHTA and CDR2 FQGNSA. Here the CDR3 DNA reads TGTGCCAGCAGCTTATCAATGAACACCGGGGAGCTGTTTTTT. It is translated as CASSLSMNTGELFF.

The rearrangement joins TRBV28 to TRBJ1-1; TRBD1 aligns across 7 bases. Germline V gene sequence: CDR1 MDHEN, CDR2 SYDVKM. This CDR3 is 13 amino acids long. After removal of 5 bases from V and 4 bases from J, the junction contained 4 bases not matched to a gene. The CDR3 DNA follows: TGTGCCAGCAGTATCGGGACAGTCACTGAAGCTTTCTTT. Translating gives CASSIGTVTEAFF.

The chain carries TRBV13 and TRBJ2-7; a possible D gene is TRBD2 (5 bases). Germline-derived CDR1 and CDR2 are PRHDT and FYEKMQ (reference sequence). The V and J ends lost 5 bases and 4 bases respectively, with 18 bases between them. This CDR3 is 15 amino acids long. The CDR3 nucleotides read TGTGCCAGCAGCCCATTTCCTACAACGGGATACGAGCAGTACTTC. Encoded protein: CASSPFPTTGYEQYF.

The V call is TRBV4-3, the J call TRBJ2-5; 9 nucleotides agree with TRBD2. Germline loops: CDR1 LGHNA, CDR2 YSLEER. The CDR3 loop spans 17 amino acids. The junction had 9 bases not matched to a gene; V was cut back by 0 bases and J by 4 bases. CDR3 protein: CASSQDPLGRGGETQYF. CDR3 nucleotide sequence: TGCGCCAGCAGCCAAGATCCCTTGGGGCGGGGGGGAGAGACCCAGTACTTC.